Each of the 19 T cell receptor beta chains below was sequenced from the same sample in a study of T cell responses to AZD1222 COVID-19 vaccine. TCRdb's table, derived via immunoSEQ multiplex PCR, lists solely in-frame clones and lacks some. In the table there are approximately 88,000 clones, around 73% of which are singletons. Sequences were derived from peripheral blood, sampled on day 0 of AZD1222 vaccination. Receptors were obtained from an adult in good health.

The chain couples TRBV19 to TRBJ1-2; a possible D gene is TRBD1 (6 bases). This CDR3 region has 12 residues. V was trimmed by 6 bases and J by 9 bases, leaving 14 bases between them. The germline V gene encodes CDR1 LNHDA and CDR2 SQIVND (reference sequence). CDR3 region: CASSPRTESYTF. The CDR3 nucleotides are TGTGCCAGTAGCCCTAGGACAGAGAGCTACACCTTC.

The chain uses TRBV7-9 and TRBJ2-1; 7 nucleotides align to TRBD2. V lost 3 bases and J lost 4; bases outside the gene matches: 3. This CDR3 is built from 14 residues. The germline V gene has CDR1 SEHNR and CDR2 FQNEAQ (reference sequence). The CDR3 DNA reads as TGTGCCAGCAGCTTGGCTAGCGGATACAATGAGCAGTTCTTC. It encodes CASSLASGYNEQFF.

The DNA of the CDR3 is TGCGCCAGCAGCTTGGGGGGCTCTGGAAACACCATATATTTT. Its translation: CASSLGGSGNTIYF. The rearrangement uses TRBV5-1 and TRBJ1-3; D gene unclear. V gave up 0 bases and J gave up 0 bases, with 4 bases separating them. The CDR3 is 14 amino acids. Germline-derived CDR1 and CDR2 are SGHRS and YFSETQ.

The chain recombines TRBV3-1 (or the pseudogene TRBV3-2) with TRBJ2-2; D is unclear. The V and J ends lost 8 bases and 3 bases respectively, with 13 bases between them. CDR1 and CDR2 (germline): LGHDT, YNNKEL (reference sequence). CDR3 length equals 14 residues. CDR3 loop: CASSEWSHTGELFF. The CDR3 coding sequence is TGTGCCAGCTCAGAATGGTCTCACACCGGGGAGCTGTTTTTT.

J is TRBJ2-7 and V is TRBV14, with D possibly matching TRBD2 (7 bases). The V gene lost 4 bases and the J gene lost 4 bases, with 17 bases spanning the gap. The length of the CDR3 is 15 residues. Germline lookup yields CDR1 SGHDN and CDR2 FVKESK. This chain's CDR3 is CASSRVPGGSYEQYF. Written as DNA, the CDR3 is TGTGCCAGCAGCCGAGTACCGGGGGGCAGTTACGAGCAGTACTTC.

This clone was seen more than once but under ten times. The chain combines TRBV7-9 with TRBJ1-2, with D tentatively TRBD1 (5 bases). Germline V gene data show CDR1 as SEHNR and CDR2 as FQNEAQ (reference sequence). Trimming stripped 6 bases from V and 4 bases from J, with 18 bases between. The CDR3 extends over 15 amino acids. The chain's CDR3 is CASRPTGGDGYGYTF. CDR3 nucleotide sequence: TGTGCCAGCAGACCGACGGGGGGGGACGGCTATGGCTACACCTTC. The whole variable domain, remainder taken from reference TRBV7-9 and TRBJ1-2, is DTGVSQNPRHKITKRGQNVTFRCDPISEHNRLYWYRQTLGQGPEFLTYFQNEAQLEKSRLLSDRFSAERPKGSFSTLEIQRTEQGDSAMYLCASRPTGGDGYGYTFGSGTRLTVV.

This chain links TRBV11-3 with TRBJ2-7; 8 bases fit TRBD1. J lost 3 bases, V lost 5 bases, and 6 bases had no gene match. The CDR3 length is 14 residues. The germline V gene encodes CDR1 SGHNT and CDR2 YENEEA. CDR3 loop: CASSHQGQGYEQYF. The CDR3 nucleotides read TGTGCCAGCAGCCACCAAGGACAGGGCTACGAGCAGTACTTC. Variable domain in full (rest from reference TRBV11-3 and TRBJ2-7): EAGVVQSPRYKIIEKKQPVAFWCNPISGHNTLYWYLQNLGQGPELLIRYENEEAVDDSQLPKDRFSAERLKGVDSTLKIQPAELGDSAVYLCASSHQGQGYEQYFGPGTRLTVT.

The V and J genes are TRBV7-9 and TRBJ2-3; either TRBD1 or TRBD2 may fit D (5 bases each). There are 14 residues in the CDR3. V lost 4 bases to trimming and J lost 4 bases, with 12 bases between them. The V gene's germline CDR1 is SEHNR and CDR2 FQNEAQ (reference sequence). DNA of the CDR3: TGTGCCAGCAGCTCATCCGGGACCCCAGATACGCAGTATTTT. Its protein is CASSSSGTPDTQYF. Supplemented by reference TRBV7-9 and TRBJ2-3, the full variable domain reads DTGVSQNPRHKITKRGQNVTFRCDPISEHNRLYWYRQTLGQGPEFLTYFQNEAQLEKSRLLSDRFSAERPKGSFSTLEIQRTEQGDSAMYLCASSSSGTPDTQYFGPGTRLTVL.

The chain has TRBV10-2 and TRBJ2-7; tentative D call: TRBD1 (6 bases). The CDR3 spans 16 residues. Germline CDR1 and CDR2: WSHSY and SAAADI. The V end lost 0 bases, the J end lost 1 base, and 13 bases lay between the germline ends. The CDR3 region is CASSESTGRLSYEQYF. The CDR3 DNA reads as TGCGCCAGCAGTGAGTCGACAGGCCGGCTATCCTACGAGCAGTACTTC.

The CDR3 DNA sequence: TGTGCCAGCAGCTCAGTAACCGGACTAGAGCAGTTCTTC. Translation: CASSSVTGLEQFF. The chain uses TRBV5-5 and TRBJ2-1, with D tentatively TRBD2 (6 bases). Looked up from germline, CDR1 is SGHKS and CDR2 is YYEKEE (reference sequence). V dropped 3 bases and J dropped 10 bases, with 14 bases sitting between them. The CDR3 has 13 residues.

This clone turned up a few times. Written as DNA, the CDR3 is TGTGCCAGCAGCCCCCATTCCGGGACTAGCGGAAACAATGAGCAGTTCTTC. Residues: CASSPHSGTSGNNEQFF. This rearrangement joins TRBV11-2 to TRBJ2-1; TRBD2 matches 11 bases. The CDR3 loop spans 17 amino acids. Germline V CDR1 and CDR2: SGHAT, FQNNGV. V lost 5 bases, J lost 5 bases, and 11 bases stayed unmatched.

The chain recombines TRBV4-3 with TRBJ2-5, with a weak D call TRBD2 (6 bases). The CDR3 runs 14 residues. Germline lookup yields CDR1 LGHNA and CDR2 YSLEER. Trimming cost V 3 bases and J 4 bases, with 12 bases left between them. CDR3 in amino acids: CASSQWGDVETQYF. For the CDR3, the DNA is TGCGCCAGCAGCCAGTGGGGGGACGTAGAGACCCAGTACTTC.

On this clone: Germline and junction disagree at one end, which may indicate a read error. The chain employs TRBV28 and TRBJ2-5; D gene ambiguous. Germline V lookup: CDR1 MDHEN, CDR2 SYDVKM. The CDR3 totals 14 residues. The CDR3 reads CASSWVGYQETQYF. In DNA, the CDR3 is TGTGCCAGCAGTTGGGTGGGATACCAGGAGACCCAGTACTTC. The full variable domain, with the rest looked up from reference TRBV28 and TRBJ2-5, is DVKVTQSSRYLVKRTGEKVFLECVQDMDHENMFWYRQDPGLGLRLIYFSYDVKMKEKGDIPEGYSVSREKKERFSLILESASTNQTSMYLCASSWVGYQETQYFGPGTRLLVL.

V usage is TRBV12-3 or TRBV12-4 and J usage is TRBJ1-1; 7 positions match TRBD1. Trimming at V came to 7 bases and at J to 8 bases, leaving 10 bases not matched to a gene. This CDR3 spans 13 amino acids. The CDR3 reads CASNPRWDSEAFF. The CDR3 coding sequence is TGTGCCAGCAACCCCAGGTGGGACAGCGAAGCTTTCTTT.

Worth noting for this clone: One end of the junction is discordant with germline, which a read error may explain. This chain uses TRBV27 with TRBJ2-5; maybe TRBD1 (5 bases). Germline lookup yields CDR1 MNHEY and CDR2 SMNVEV (reference sequence). The CDR3 runs 15 residues. The CDR3 sequence is CASSLSGPSQGTQYF. The CDR3, as DNA: TGTGCCAGCAGTTTATCGGGGCCGTCGCAAGGGACCCAGTACTTC.

This chain links TRBV10-2 with TRBJ2-3; the D gene is possibly TRBD1 (6 bases). The CDR3 runs 12 residues. The V and J ends lost 6 bases and 4 bases respectively, with 8 bases between them. Germline V CDR1 and CDR2: WSHSY, SAAADI. The CDR3 region is CASSTGPDTQYF. The CDR3 DNA is TGCGCCAGCAGCACAGGGCCAGATACGCAGTATTTT.

The rearrangement joins TRBV7-9 to TRBJ2-5, with a weak D call TRBD2 (5 bases). This CDR3 spans 17 amino acids. The ends were cut back, 3 bases at V and 7 bases at J, with 24 bases in the middle. CDR1 and CDR2 from the germline V gene are SEHNR and FQNEAQ (reference sequence). This CDR3 is CASSLIALTDSSRTQYF. In DNA, the CDR3 is TGTGCCAGCAGCTTGATAGCCCTGACGGACTCGTCGCGGACCCAGTACTTC.

This clone occurred once. Different DNA sequences within this sample yield the same CDR3. The chain carries TRBV14 and TRBJ2-7; a weak D match, TRBD2 (6 bases). Trimming left V 4 bases short and J 0 bases short, with 7 bases between. The CDR3 covers 13 residues. Germline V gene data show CDR1 as SGHDN and CDR2 as FVKESK. The CDR3 nucleotides are TGTGCCAGCAGCCCGCGGGACTCCTACGAGCAGTACTTC. The encoded protein is CASSPRDSYEQYF.

In its sample, this clone was seen a few times. The V gene is TRBV9, the J gene TRBJ1-2; 7 positions agree with TRBD1. CDR1 and CDR2 from the germline V gene are SGDLS and YYNGEE. J was trimmed by 6 bases and V by 3 bases; bases with no gene match: 11. The CDR3 is 15 residues long. CDR3 sequence reads: CASSARDSPGDGYTF. CDR3 in DNA: TGTGCCAGCAGCGCGCGGGACAGCCCTGGGGATGGCTACACCTTC.